This T cell receptor (beta chain) was found in a study of blood T cell repertoires in COVID-19. As originally analysed: It was from reference gene primer amplification that nucleated cell counts were estimated. Generated by immunoSEQ multiplex PCR, the TCRdb table keeps only in-frame clones and is missing some. That table furnishes V, J and clone size, whereas the DNA furnished D and trimming. The sample yields tens of thousands of clones, roughly 89% seen once. This CDR3 is 12 amino acids long. The V gene's germline CDR1 is MNHEY and CDR2 SVGEGT. Trimming left V 2 bases short and J 5 bases short, with 7 bases between. This clone was seen once.

The V call is TRBV6-2 or TRBV6-3, the J call TRBJ2-7; D possibly corresponds to TRBD1 (5 bases). The source of this sequence is a man aged 45 to 65 with active COVID-19. Material for sequencing was peripheral blood. This CDR3 reads CASSYRGDEQYF. The DNA of the CDR3 is TGTGCCAGCAGTTACAGGGGCGACGAGCAGTACTTC.